This TCR beta chain was retrieved from a study of low-dose radiotherapy and immunotherapy resistance in tumors. Turning to the study itself: Cohort 1 received 0.5 Gy per fraction every 2 weeks, totaling 6.5 Gy. Intravenous ipilimumab 1 mg/kg every six weeks was given with nivolumab 240 mg every two weeks. Aspirin 300 mg was given orally each day for four cycles from cycle 1 day 1.

All of the donors were given nivolumab, ipilimumab, aspirin, low-dose cyclophosphamide and low-dose radiotherapy as part of RACIN, a single-arm trial. Covering alpha and beta chains, TRAV- and TRBV-specific primers were used for the first-strand cDNA. TCR amplification used roughly 18 PCR cycles, a constant-region primer and a V-primer adapter. From the reads, TCRdb called clonotypes with MiXCR, one entry per CDR3 protein. The sample holds about 16,000 distinct CDR3 sequences; about 74% are singletons and the top ten take about an eighth. CDR1 and CDR2 from the germline V gene are SGHKS and YYEKEE (reference sequence). The V end lost 2 bases, the J end lost 4 bases, and 16 bases lay between the germline ends. The CDR3 is 15 residues long.

This TCR came from a human donor with advanced metastatic prostate, ovarian, gallbladder or colorectal cancer (not recorded which). This table probably holds off-target reads from a library built for another chain. The V gene is TRBV5-5, the J gene TRBJ2-7, with D perhaps TRBD1 (6 bases). The CDR3 protein is CASSFLDSGLYEQYF. The DNA of the CDR3 is TGTGCCAGCAGCTTCTTGGACAGTGGGCTTTACGAGCAGTACTTC.